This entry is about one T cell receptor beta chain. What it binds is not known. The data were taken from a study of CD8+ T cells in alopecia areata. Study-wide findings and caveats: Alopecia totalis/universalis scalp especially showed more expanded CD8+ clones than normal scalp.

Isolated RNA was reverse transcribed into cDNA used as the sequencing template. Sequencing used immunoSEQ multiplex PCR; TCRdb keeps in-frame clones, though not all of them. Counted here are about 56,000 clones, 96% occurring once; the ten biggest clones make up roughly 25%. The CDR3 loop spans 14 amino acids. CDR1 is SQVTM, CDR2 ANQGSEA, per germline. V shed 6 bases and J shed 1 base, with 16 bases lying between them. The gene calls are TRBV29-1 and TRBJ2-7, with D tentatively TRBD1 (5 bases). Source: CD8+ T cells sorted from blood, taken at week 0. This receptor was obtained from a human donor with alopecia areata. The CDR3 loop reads CSVQGDGFSYEQYF. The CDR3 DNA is TGCAGCGTCCAGGGCGACGGGTTTTCCTACGAGCAGTACTTC.